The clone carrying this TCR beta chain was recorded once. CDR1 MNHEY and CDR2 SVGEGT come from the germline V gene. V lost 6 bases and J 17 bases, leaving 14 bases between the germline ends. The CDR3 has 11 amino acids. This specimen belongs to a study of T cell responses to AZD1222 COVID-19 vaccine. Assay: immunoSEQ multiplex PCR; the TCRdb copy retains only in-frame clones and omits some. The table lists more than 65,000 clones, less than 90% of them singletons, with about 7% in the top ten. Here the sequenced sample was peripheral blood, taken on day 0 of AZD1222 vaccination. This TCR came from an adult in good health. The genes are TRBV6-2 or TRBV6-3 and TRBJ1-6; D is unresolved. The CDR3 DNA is TGTGCCAGCAGCCTTTACCGGGAAATCCACTTT. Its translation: CASSLYREIHF.